The entry that follows covers one T cell receptor (beta chain) sequence. Its antigen is not known. The data originate from a study of cytomegalovirus exposure and HLA in healthy donors. Study context: Inside one of the first data releases sat 75 million to 100 million unique TCRs taken from HLA-typed donors.

Germline V CDR1 and CDR2: PRHDT, FYEKMQ (reference sequence). V trimming: 6 bases; J trimming: 7 bases; junction bases outside the gene matches: 6. The CDR3 runs to 13 residues. The study, taken as a whole, reports: Accurate predictions that matched the HLA-A and HLA-B alleles of most subjects were reportedly made from TCR beta sequences.

Vbeta (60) and Jbeta (13) primers were used in the PCR. Using immunoSEQ multiplex PCR, the repertoire was profiled, and TCRdb retains in-frame clones only, with some absent. Of about 150,000 clones in the sample, 75% to 80% were seen once. This rearrangement joins TRBV13 to TRBJ2-5; 9 nucleotides match TRBD1. This TCR came from a male donor in good health and CMV-seronegative. Sequencing used PBMCs. The CDR3 protein is CASRRTGAGTQYF. CDR3 nucleotide sequence: TGTGCCAGCAGGAGGACAGGGGCAGGGACCCAGTACTTC.